Included here is one T cell receptor (beta chain) sequence, with context. The target antigen is unknown. The data derive from a study of STAT3 mutations in large granular lymphocyte leukemia. General study findings and limits: Every T-cell large granular lymphocyte leukemia patient had at least one immunodominant TCR beta clonotype.

With 3 bases removed from V and 4 bases from J, the gap between germline ends came to 12 bases. The CDR3 extends over 13 amino acids. The germline V gene encodes CDR1 GTSNPN and CDR2 SVGIG (reference sequence). Some clones are missing from TCRdb's copy, which holds only in-frame ones; the method was immunoSEQ multiplex PCR. The table has 35,000 or so clones, roughly 88% seen once. The source is a human donor with T large granular lymphocyte leukemia. Some clones in this sample may be carry-over from other donors' samples. The sample consisted of PBMCs. The gene calls are TRBV30 and TRBJ2-5; TRBD1 might be the D (6 bases). CDR3 DNA: TGTGCCTGGAGGGGCAGGGGTCGAGAGACCCAGTACTTC. Its protein is CAWRGRGRETQYF.